Listed here is a single T cell receptor beta chain. Its cognate antigen is unknown. The CDR3 extends over 11 amino acids. Trimming took 7 bases from V and 7 from J, leaving 11 bases between them. From germline, CDR1 is MNHEY and CDR2 SVGAGI. TCRdb re-analysed the reads in MiXCR, keeping a single row per CDR3 protein. The profile covers fewer than 550,000 distinct CDR3 sequences, with 31% appearing a single time and about 13% taken by the ten largest. The data originate from a study of T cell repertoires in cytomegalovirus infection. Overall study results and limits: CMV-specific TCR beta clonotypes restricted by HLA-C dominated the ex vivo response.

The sequence derives from a human donor in good health (CMV status not recorded). Some clones in this sample may be carry-over from other donors' samples. Sequencing was carried out using PBMCs. The genes are TRBV6-5 and TRBJ2-7; D may be TRBD1 or TRBD2 (7 bases each). The DNA of the CDR3 is TGTGCCAGCACCCAGGGGGGGGAGCAGTACTTC. Its protein is CASTQGGEQYF.